What follows are 13 T cell receptor beta chains derived from one specimen sequenced in a study of blood T cell repertoires in COVID-19. Profiling relied on immunoSEQ multiplex PCR, and the TCRdb table lists in-frame clones only, not all of them. The sample contains under 250,000 clones, 70% to 90% of which appear only once. Material for sequencing was peripheral blood. These receptors were taken from a man between 60 and 70 years old with acute or convalescent COVID-19.

This chain connects TRBV12-5 to TRBJ2-5, with 12 bases lining up with TRBD1. V trimming: 2 bases; J trimming: 4 bases; junction bases outside the gene matches: 8. CDR1 is LGHNT and CDR2 is FRNRAP in the germline V gene. The CDR3 contains 17 residues. The CDR3 here is CASGLPIPGQGAETQYF. The CDR3 DNA sequence: TGTGCTAGTGGTTTGCCCATCCCGGGACAGGGGGCAGAGACCCAGTACTTC.

The rearrangement uses TRBV29-1 and TRBJ2-3, with D perhaps TRBD2 (6 bases). V lost 6 bases and J lost 1, with 14 bases in between. Germline V gives CDR1 SQVTM, CDR2 ANQGSEA. CDR3 length equals 14 residues. The CDR3 spells CSVSRDLGTDTQYF. For the CDR3, the DNA is TGCAGCGTATCCCGGGACTTGGGCACAGATACGCAGTATTTT.

The genes are TRBV28 and TRBJ1-6; D is perhaps TRBD1 (6 bases). The CDR3 covers 17 residues. V lost 7 bases to trimming and J lost 0 bases, with 16 bases between them. Germline CDR1 reads MDHEN; CDR2 reads SYDVKM. CDR3 sequence (DNA): TGTGCCAGCACCGAATCAACAGGGAGCTCCTATAATTCACCCCTCCACTTT. Protein product: CASTESTGSSYNSPLHF.

The chain carries TRBV5-1 and TRBJ1-1; TRBD1 might be the D (6 bases). Trimming took off 5 bases at V and 4 bases at J, with 12 bases between the two ends. Germline lookup yields CDR1 SGHRS and CDR2 YFSETQ. This CDR3 spans 13 amino acids. CDR3 sequence: CASSQQGFTEAFF. DNA of the CDR3: TGCGCCAGCAGTCAACAGGGATTCACTGAAGCTTTCTTT.

This chain joins TRBV5-6 and TRBJ2-1; TRBD2 aligns across 9 bases. CDR3 length equals 15 residues. Germline trimming cut 2 bases from V and 8 bases from J; bases unmatched to any gene: 8. Germline V gene lookup returns CDR1 SGHDT and CDR2 YYEEEE. The CDR3 spells CASSFLASGIDEQFF. DNA of the CDR3: TGTGCCAGCAGCTTTTTGGCTAGCGGGATAGATGAGCAGTTCTTC.

The gene calls are TRBV2 and TRBJ2-7, with 9 bases lining up with TRBD1. Germline V gene sequence: CDR1 SNHLY, CDR2 FYNNEI. Unmatched junction bases numbered 9, after V lost 6 bases and J lost 9 bases. This CDR3 is built from 13 residues. The CDR3 region is CASSSGTGNRQYF. For the CDR3, the DNA is TGTGCCAGCAGCTCGGGGACAGGGAATCGGCAGTACTTC. The variable domain in full, completed from reference TRBV2 and TRBJ2-7, reads EPEVTQTPSHQVTQMGQEVILRCVPISNHLYFYWYRQILGQKVEFLVSFYNNEISEKSEIFDDQFSVERPDGSNFTLKIRSTKLEDSAMYFCASSSGTGNRQYFGPGTRLTVT.

The V call is TRBV28, the J call TRBJ1-5; 8 bases line up with TRBD1. The CDR3 covers 16 residues. With V trimmed by 8 bases and J by 0 bases, 9 bases remained unmatched. Germline V gene data show CDR1 as MDHEN and CDR2 as SYDVKM. CDR3 nucleotides: TGTGCCAGCTCCTACAGGGGGAAGAATAGCAATCAGCCCCAGCATTTT. Translation: CASSYRGKNSNQPQHF.

This clone was detected only once. The chain couples TRBV6-5 to TRBJ2-2; 11 nucleotides agree with TRBD1. Germline CDR1 is MNHEY and CDR2 is SVGAGI. V lost 7 bases, J lost 6 bases, and 7 bases stayed unmatched. The CDR3 runs to 15 residues. The CDR3 is CASNGQGAKAGELFF. The DNA for the CDR3 is TGTGCCAGCAATGGACAGGGGGCGAAGGCCGGGGAGCTGTTTTTT.

The gene calls are TRBV7-9 and TRBJ2-1; TRBD1 matches at 7 bases. The ends lost 5 bases at V and 4 bases at J; junction bases unmatched: 5. Germline CDR1 reads SEHNR; CDR2 reads FQNEAQ (reference sequence). The CDR3 extends over 14 amino acids. Here the CDR3 reads CASSRDSYYNEQFF. DNA for the CDR3: TGTGCCAGCAGCCGGGACAGCTATTACAATGAGCAGTTCTTC.

This clone was detected only a few times. One end of the junction does not line up with germline, which may come from a read error. J is TRBJ1-1 and V is TRBV19; D may be TRBD1 (6 bases). Germline-derived CDR1 and CDR2 are LNHDA and SQIVND (reference sequence). This CDR3 has 14 amino acids. In nucleotides, the CDR3 is TGTGCCAGTACTATAAGAGACAGGACCACTGAAGCTTTCTTT. Residues: CASTIRDRTTEAFF.

The V gene is TRBV29-1, the J gene TRBJ2-2; 8 nucleotides match TRBD1. Germline CDR1 and CDR2: SQVTM and ANQGSEA. The CDR3 is 16 amino acids. With V trimmed by 6 bases and J by 0 bases, 9 bases remained unmatched. CDR3 in DNA: TGCAGCGTCGCAATTGGACAGGGCGCGAACACCGGGGAGCTGTTTTTT. Translation gives CSVAIGQGANTGELFF.

The chain carries TRBV18 and TRBJ1-1; TRBD1 might be the D (5 bases). Germline V gene data show CDR1 as KGHSH and CDR2 as LQKENI. The CDR3 loop spans 15 amino acids. Trimming shortened V by 6 bases and J by 1 base, and 15 bases separated the two germline ends. Written as DNA, the CDR3 is TGTGCCAGCTCGACCTTACAGGACCCGAACACTGAAGCTTTCTTT. Translating it yields CASSTLQDPNTEAFF.

This clone was seen only a few times. The chain employs TRBV10-3 and TRBJ2-6; TRBD2 matches 7 bases. The V gene's germline CDR1 is ENHRY and CDR2 SYGVKD. This CDR3 has 16 residues. V was clipped by 8 bases and J by 6 bases; unmatched bases: 13. The CDR3 sequence: CAIAGGSTLEANVLTF. The CDR3 nucleotides read TGTGCCATCGCCGGGGGGTCAACTCTTGAGGCCAACGTCCTGACTTTC.